This is a list of T cell receptor beta chains from one sample in a study of cytomegalovirus exposure and HLA in healthy donors. Sequencing was performed with immunoSEQ multiplex PCR; in TCRdb, only in-frame clones are kept and a portion is missing. The sample holds 83,000 or so clones, about four fifths seen once. Sequenced: PBMCs. The receptors originated from a woman aged 25-40 years in good health and CMV-seronegative. Both conserved end residues are part of each CDR3. The order of the fields is clone size, J gene, CDR3 length, V gene, CDR3 protein. The size of a clone is reported for some rows only, either as once, few or many, or as a class for expanded clones.

clone_size: NA; j_call: TRBJ2-1; cdr3_length: 13; v_call: TRBV11-3; cdr3_aa: CASSLEGQPEQFF
clone_size: NA; j_call: TRBJ1-4; cdr3_length: 15; v_call: TRBV14; cdr3_aa: CASSQERGFGEKLFF
clone_size: NA; j_call: NA; cdr3_length: 15; v_call: TRBV11-2; cdr3_aa: CASSPGTLLSDEQYF
clone_size: once; j_call: TRBJ2-1; cdr3_length: 17; v_call: TRBV11-2; cdr3_aa: CASSLASPGLVGNEQFF
clone_size: NA; j_call: TRBJ1-1; cdr3_length: 13; v_call: TRBV6-1; cdr3_aa: CASSAPGVTEAFF
clone_size: NA; j_call: TRBJ1-2; cdr3_length: 12; v_call: TRBV5-6; cdr3_aa: CASSRWGEGYTF
clone_size: NA; j_call: NA; cdr3_length: 16; v_call: TRBV6-6; cdr3_aa: CASRLTSGGSSYEQYF
clone_size: NA; j_call: TRBJ2-6; cdr3_length: 16; v_call: TRBV19; cdr3_aa: CASSNQGASGANVLTF
clone_size: NA; j_call: TRBJ1-4; cdr3_length: 16; v_call: TRBV5-1; cdr3_aa: CASSEDSRIPNEKLFF
clone_size: NA; j_call: TRBJ1-5; cdr3_length: 16; v_call: TRBV10-3; cdr3_aa: CAISDQGGGSNQPQHF
clone_size: NA; j_call: TRBJ1-5; cdr3_length: 14; v_call: TRBV6-5; cdr3_aa: CASSRQNSNQPQHF
clone_size: NA; j_call: TRBJ1-2; cdr3_length: 14; v_call: TRBV5-5; cdr3_aa: CASSLGLSYYGYTF
clone_size: NA; j_call: TRBJ2-1; cdr3_length: 14; v_call: TRBV7-9; cdr3_aa: CASSLARSPPGQFF
clone_size: NA; j_call: TRBJ2-7; cdr3_length: 14; v_call: TRBV13; cdr3_aa: CASSPGRVSYEQYF
clone_size: NA; j_call: TRBJ1-2; cdr3_length: 17; v_call: TRBV9; cdr3_aa: CASRGAGGALANYGYTF
clone_size: NA; j_call: TRBJ2-5; cdr3_length: 14; v_call: TRBV4-2; cdr3_aa: CASSDLANQETQYF
clone_size: few; j_call: TRBJ2-4; cdr3_length: 14; v_call: TRBV7-2; cdr3_aa: CASSLEGIWNIQYF
clone_size: NA; j_call: TRBJ2-4; cdr3_length: 13; v_call: TRBV6-5; cdr3_aa: CASSRSAKNIQYF
clone_size: few; j_call: TRBJ2-1; cdr3_length: 15; v_call: TRBV7-3; cdr3_aa: CASSRTGTSGRVQFF
clone_size: NA; j_call: TRBJ2-1; cdr3_length: 18; v_call: TRBV19; cdr3_aa: CASSTSQGGVSTYNEQFF
clone_size: NA; j_call: TRBJ1-1; cdr3_length: 15; v_call: TRBV5-1; cdr3_aa: CASRLMGGVGTEAFF
clone_size: NA; j_call: TRBJ1-3; cdr3_length: 13; v_call: TRBV29-1; cdr3_aa: CSVRGDSGNTIYF
clone_size: NA; j_call: TRBJ1-2; cdr3_length: 18; v_call: TRBV28; cdr3_aa: CASSSSIRQGAHVYGYTF
clone_size: NA; j_call: TRBJ1-2; cdr3_length: 15; v_call: TRBV19; cdr3_aa: CASSLPSAAAYGYTF
clone_size: once; j_call: TRBJ2-3; cdr3_length: 15; v_call: TRBV5-4; cdr3_aa: CASSRTSGNTDTQYF
clone_size: NA; j_call: TRBJ1-2; cdr3_length: 14; v_call: TRBV19; cdr3_aa: CASISPGQGFGYTF
clone_size: NA; j_call: TRBJ2-1; cdr3_length: 16; v_call: TRBV27; cdr3_aa: CASSPGTSGTYNEQFF
clone_size: NA; j_call: TRBJ2-3; cdr3_length: 14; v_call: TRBV5-1; cdr3_aa: CASSPGLATDTQYF
clone_size: NA; j_call: TRBJ1-2; cdr3_length: 12; v_call: TRBV27; cdr3_aa: CASTTAGYGYTF
clone_size: NA; j_call: TRBJ2-7; cdr3_length: 15; v_call: TRBV15; cdr3_aa: CATSRETSGAYEQYF
clone_size: NA; j_call: TRBJ2-2; cdr3_length: 16; v_call: TRBV18; cdr3_aa: CASSPFGGANTGELFF
clone_size: few; j_call: TRBJ2-7; cdr3_length: 13; v_call: TRBV18; cdr3_aa: CASSPGNSYEQYF
clone_size: NA; j_call: TRBJ1-5; cdr3_length: 16; v_call: TRBV9; cdr3_aa: CASSPGQGGAGQPQHF
clone_size: NA; j_call: TRBJ2-5; cdr3_length: 16; v_call: TRBV4-2; cdr3_aa: CASSQGSGTGEETQYF
clone_size: NA; j_call: TRBJ1-1; cdr3_length: 15; v_call: TRBV9; cdr3_aa: CASSPSDRGYTEAFF
clone_size: few; j_call: TRBJ2-3; cdr3_length: 15; v_call: TRBV28; cdr3_aa: CAAGGSSTGTDTQYF
clone_size: NA; j_call: TRBJ2-7; cdr3_length: 18; v_call: TRBV10-3; cdr3_aa: CAISEQPWAGGGGHEQYF
clone_size: NA; j_call: TRBJ2-1; cdr3_length: 15; v_call: TRBV11-2; cdr3_aa: CASSLGLVDLAEQFF
clone_size: NA; j_call: TRBJ2-7; cdr3_length: 15; v_call: TRBV9; cdr3_aa: CASSVSGTGSYEQYF
clone_size: NA; j_call: TRBJ1-1; cdr3_length: 13; v_call: TRBV18; cdr3_aa: CASSTDRNTEAFF
clone_size: once; j_call: TRBJ1-3; cdr3_length: 14; v_call: TRBV6-5; cdr3_aa: CASGQGNSGNTIYF
clone_size: NA; j_call: TRBJ1-2; cdr3_length: 16; v_call: TRBV7-9; cdr3_aa: CASSAGGQGEDYGYTF
clone_size: NA; j_call: TRBJ2-1; cdr3_length: 15; v_call: TRBV10-3; cdr3_aa: CAISLGQGAFNEQFF
clone_size: once; j_call: TRBJ2-7; cdr3_length: 19; v_call: TRBV4-1; cdr3_aa: CASSQDDPGGLRSSYEQYF
clone_size: NA; j_call: TRBJ2-1; cdr3_length: 19; v_call: TRBV19; cdr3_aa: CASSALRTSGRAGGNEQFF
clone_size: NA; j_call: TRBJ2-7; cdr3_length: 15; v_call: TRBV5-6; cdr3_aa: CASIRGTARTNEQYF
clone_size: NA; j_call: TRBJ1-2; cdr3_length: 18; v_call: TRBV15; cdr3_aa: CATSRDLGGQGPDYGYTF
clone_size: NA; j_call: TRBJ1-1; cdr3_length: 14; v_call: TRBV6-1; cdr3_aa: CASTGLAPNTEAFF
clone_size: NA; j_call: TRBJ1-4; cdr3_length: 19; v_call: TRBV11-2; cdr3_aa: CASSSDALRWDGGGEKLFF